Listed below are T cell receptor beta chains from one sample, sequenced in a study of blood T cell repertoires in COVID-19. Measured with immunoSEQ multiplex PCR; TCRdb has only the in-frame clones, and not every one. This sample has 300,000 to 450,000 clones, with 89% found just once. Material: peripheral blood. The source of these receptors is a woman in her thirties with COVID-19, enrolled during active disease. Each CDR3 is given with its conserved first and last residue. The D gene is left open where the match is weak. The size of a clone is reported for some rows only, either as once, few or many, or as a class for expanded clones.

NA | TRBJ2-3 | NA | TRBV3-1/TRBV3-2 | CASSQDWPSHSDTQYF | TGTGCCAGCAGCCAAGATTGGCCTAGTCATTCAGATACGCAGTATTTT
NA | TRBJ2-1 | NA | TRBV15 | CATSRDRGGNEQFF | TGTGCCACCAGCAGAGATAGAGGGGGCAATGAGCAGTTCTTC
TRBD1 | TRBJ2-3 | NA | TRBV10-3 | CAIRPRDSSTDTQYF | TGTGCCATCAGACCCCGGGACAGTAGCACAGATACGCAGTATTTT
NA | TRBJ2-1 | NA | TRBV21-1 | CASSFLAGGPNNEQFF | TGTGCCAGCAGCTTTCTAGCGGGAGGCCCAAACAATGAGCAGTTCTTC
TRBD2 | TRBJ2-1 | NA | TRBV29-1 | CSVKLAGGSSYNEQFF | TGCAGCGTTAAGCTAGCGGGAGGGAGCTCCTACAATGAGCAGTTCTTC
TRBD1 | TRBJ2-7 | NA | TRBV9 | CASSAGTGPYEQYF | TGTGCCAGCAGTGCCGGGACAGGGCCCTACGAGCAGTACTTC
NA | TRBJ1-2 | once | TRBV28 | CASSLGGVIYGYTF | TGTGCCAGCAGTTTAGGGGGGGTCATCTATGGCTACACCTTC
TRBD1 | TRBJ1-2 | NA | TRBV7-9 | CASSHDRTGNYGYTF | TGTGCCAGCAGCCATGATAGGACAGGGAACTATGGCTACACCTTC
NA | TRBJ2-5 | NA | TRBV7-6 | CASSTRKRGWETQYF | TGTGCCAGCAGCACCAGGAAAAGGGGTTGGGAGACCCAGTACTTC
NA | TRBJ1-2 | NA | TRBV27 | CASSPQLSYGYTF | TGTGCCAGCAGTCCCCAATTGTCCTATGGCTACACCTTC
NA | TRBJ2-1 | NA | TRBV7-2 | CASSLSNEQFF | TGTGCCAGCAGCCTTAGCAATGAGCAGTTCTTC
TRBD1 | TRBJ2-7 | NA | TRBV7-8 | CASSQPGTDLYEQYF | TGTGCCAGCAGCCAACCCGGGACAGATCTGTACGAGCAGTACTTC
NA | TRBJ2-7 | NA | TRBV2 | CASSQATGDYEQYF | TGTGCCAGCAGTCAAGCGACAGGAGACTACGAGCAGTACTTC
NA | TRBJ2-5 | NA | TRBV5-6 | CASSLRYGGPETQYF | TGTGCCAGCAGCCTGCGTTATGGGGGCCCAGAGACCCAGTACTTC